This T cell receptor beta chain was observed in a study of blood T cells in healthy people across ages. Study-level results: There was no known CMV status for donors, so expanded clonotype changes were possibly confounded. Long-lived donors had more naive CD4+ cells and higher diversity than aged donors.

Concerning this clonotype: The antigen is undetermined.

Together with a sample-barcoded 5' primer, a J-beta primer mix was included in a second PCR lasting roughly 6 to 12 cycles. TCRdb called the 5' RACE reads again in MiXCR, with one record for every CDR3 protein. The sample yields hundreds of thousands of distinct CDR3 sequences, 44% seen once. Each sample gave at least 6.5 million isolated PBMCs. There are 13 residues in the CDR3. V lost 4 bases, J lost 2 bases, and 10 bases lay in between. Germline CDR1 SGHRS, CDR2 YFSETQ. The sequence came from a man aged 55 to 69 in good health. The sample consisted of blood. The rearrangement joins TRBV5-1 to TRBJ2-7; D ambiguous. The CDR3 sequence: CASSPASPYEQYF. DNA for the CDR3: TGCGCCAGCAGCCCCGCGAGCCCCTACGAGCAGTACTTC.